Detailed here is one TCR beta chain. Its binding antigen is unknown. Base quality data are lacking; no much larger clone is found one base away. These data originate in a study of response to subunit inactivated influenza vaccine (dated by TCRdb to the late 2010s). In terms of the full investigation: The study used deep quantitative T cell receptor repertoire profiling to track responses to a trivalent subunit inactivated influenza vaccine. Overall study results and their limits: According to the authors, only a limited number of new T cells may be recruited by each seasonal influenza vaccination.

Compared with germline, V lacks 6 bases and J lacks 4 bases; bases without a gene match: 5. Inclusive of the bounding cysteine and phenylalanine, the CDR3 is 13 residues long. The sequence is cut down to CDR3 DNA, 39 bases in frame from base 1. The germline V gene (reference sequence) supplies CDR1 DFQATT and CDR2 SNEGSKA. The library relied on RT-PCR. Sequencing was carried out with an Illumina HiSeq 2500. TCRdb applied fastp at Q25 and MiXCR to the public reads, then kept only in-frame beta chains. Rows are combined by CDR3 protein, so each entry shows the most common genes and DNA. The table for this sample lists fewer than 750,000 distinct CDR3 sequences; about 15% of them were counted only once. The ten largest account for around 10% of the sample.

The chain couples TRBV20-1 to TRBJ2-1; 8 junctional bases match TRBD2. This clonotype originated in a man aged 45-65 years who received an inactivated influenza vaccine. Donor details come from another sample of the same person, matched by shared clones. Sequencing used PBMCs from blood, obtained roughly 13 days after vaccination. The DNA sequence follows: TGCAGTGCCGCCCCGGGAGGGTACAATGAGCAGTTCTTC. Translated, this is CSAAPGGYNEQFF.